Presented here are 8 T cell receptor beta chains from one specimen sequenced in a study of shared clonotypes between healthy human individuals. CD8 cells regarded as naive lacked CD45RO, were positively chosen for CCR7, and omitted terminally differentiated effector memory CD45RA+ cells. Using immunoSEQ multiplex PCR, the repertoire was profiled, and TCRdb retains in-frame clones only, with some absent. The data show around 2,000,000 clones, 85% to 95% seen once. The specimen was naive CD8+ T cells sorted from blood. The receptors were sampled from a man aged 18-30 years in good health.

This clone was observed once. V gene TRBV4-3 combines with J gene TRBJ2-3; 10 bases line up with TRBD2. Germline CDR1 LGHNA, CDR2 YSLEER. This CDR3 spans 18 amino acids. The V and J ends lost 1 base and 5 bases, in that order; junction bases with no gene match: 12. The CDR3 region has the DNA TGCGCCAGCAGCCAAGTAGCGCTAGCGGGAGTTCAAGGAGATACGCAGTATTTT. Protein sequence: CASSQVALAGVQGDTQYF.

The V call is TRBV7-9, the J call TRBJ2-3; D is perhaps TRBD2 (5 bases). Germline CDR1 reads SEHNR; CDR2 reads FQNEAQ (reference sequence). This CDR3 is built from 14 residues. V was shortened by 5 bases and J by 3 bases, with 12 bases between the two germline ends. CDR3 sequence reads: CASSREPNTDTQYF. The DNA for the CDR3 is TGTGCCAGCAGCCGGGAACCAAATACAGATACGCAGTATTTT.

This clone was counted between two and nine times. A read error may produce the germline difference seen at one junction end. This chain connects TRBV7-7 to TRBJ2-1, with a tentative D call TRBD1 (5 bases). Germline values: CDR1 SSHAT, CDR2 FNYEAQ (reference sequence). CDR3 length: 16 residues. The CDR3 sequence: CASSLGPPGSYNEQFF. CDR3 coding DNA: TGTGCTAGCAGCTTGGGGCCACCTGGATCTTACAATGAGCAGTTCTTC.

This chain connects TRBV5-6 to TRBJ2-7; D perhaps matches TRBD2 (7 bases). This CDR3 is built from 13 residues. The germline V and J ends were trimmed by 5 bases and 3 bases, with 12 bases remaining between them. Germline values: CDR1 SGHDT, CDR2 YYEEEE. The CDR3 region is CASREGEGYEQYF. The CDR3 nucleotides are TGTGCCAGCAGAGAGGGGGAGGGCTACGAGCAGTACTTC.

The chain carries TRBV7-8 and TRBJ2-1; D remains unclear. From germline, CDR1 is SGHVS and CDR2 FQNEAQ. The length of the CDR3 is 13 residues. The ends were cut back, 2 bases at V and 3 bases at J, with 5 bases in the middle. CDR3 amino acids: CASSLSHYNEQFF. The CDR3 nucleotides read TGTGCCAGCAGCTTATCCCACTACAATGAGCAGTTCTTC.

The chain has TRBV10-1 and TRBJ2-3; D is uncertain. Germline V gene lookup returns CDR1 WNHNN and CDR2 SYGVQD (reference sequence). The CDR3 runs 13 residues. The germline V and J ends were trimmed by 2 bases and 2 bases, with 5 bases remaining between them. The DNA for the CDR3 is TGCGCCAGCAGTGAGGGGTACACAGATACGCAGTATTTT. As protein: CASSEGYTDTQYF.

V and J are TRBV11-3 and TRBJ2-1, with no clear D. Trimming took off 5 bases at V and 7 bases at J, with 9 bases between the two ends. The CDR3 has 12 residues. CDR1 and CDR2 (germline): SGHNT, YENEEA. The CDR3 bases are TGTGCCAGCAGCGTAACAGCAAATGAGCAGTTCTTC. Its protein product is CASSVTANEQFF.

This chain joins TRBV9 and TRBJ1-4; 10 positions agree with TRBD1. J gave up 0 bases and V 3 bases, and 14 bases lay outside the gene matches. Germline assignment: CDR1 SGDLS and CDR2 YYNGEE. The CDR3 sequence is 20 residues long. CDR3 in amino acids: CASSGPDRGIGTATNEKLFF. The CDR3, as DNA: TGTGCCAGCAGCGGGCCGGACAGGGGGATTGGAACTGCAACTAATGAAAAACTGTTTTTT.